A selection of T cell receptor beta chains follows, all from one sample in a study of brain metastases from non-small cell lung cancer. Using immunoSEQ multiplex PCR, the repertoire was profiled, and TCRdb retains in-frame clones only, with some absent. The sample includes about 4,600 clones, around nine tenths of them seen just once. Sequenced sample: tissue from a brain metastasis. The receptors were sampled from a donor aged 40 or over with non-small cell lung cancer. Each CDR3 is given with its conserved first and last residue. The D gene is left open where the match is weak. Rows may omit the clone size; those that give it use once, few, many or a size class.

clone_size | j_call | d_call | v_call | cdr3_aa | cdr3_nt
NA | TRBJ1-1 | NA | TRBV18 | CASSRDVNTEAFF | TGTGCCAGCTCACGGGACGTGAACACTGAAGCTTTCTTT
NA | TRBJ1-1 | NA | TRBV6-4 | CASSEGVNTEAFF | TGTGCCAGCAGTGAGGGGGTCAACACTGAAGCTTTCTTT
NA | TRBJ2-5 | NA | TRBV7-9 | CASSLVGSQRHETQYF | TGTGCCAGCAGCTTAGTGGGATCCCAGCGTCATGAGACCCAGTACTTC
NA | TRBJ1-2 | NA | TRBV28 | CASSLLSGGYTF | TGTGCCAGCAGTTTATTGAGCGGTGGCTACACCTTC
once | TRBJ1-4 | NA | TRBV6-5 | CASSTGKGNEKLFF | TGTGCCAGCAGTACAGGGAAAGGAAATGAAAAACTGTTTTTT
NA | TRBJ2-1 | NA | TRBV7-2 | CASSLRARGINGIDEQFF | TGTGCCAGCAGCTTAAGGGCGAGGGGCATAAATGGGATCGATGAGCAGTTCTTC
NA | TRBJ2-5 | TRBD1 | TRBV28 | CASSPGTGAFRTQYF | TGTGCCAGCAGCCCCGGGACAGGGGCCTTCCGGACCCAGTACTTC
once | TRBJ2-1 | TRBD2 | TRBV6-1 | CASSVRLAGGLGDEQFF | TGTGCCAGCAGTGTGCGACTAGCGGGAGGGCTAGGGGATGAGCAGTTCTTC
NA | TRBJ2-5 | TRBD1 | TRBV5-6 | CASSLAGTGGEETQYF | TGTGCCAGCAGCTTGGCCGGGACAGGGGGCGAAGAGACCCAGTACTTC
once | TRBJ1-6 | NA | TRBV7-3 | CASSLMGSGNSPLHF | TGTGCCAGCAGCTTAATGGGCAGCGGTAATTCACCCCTCCACTTT
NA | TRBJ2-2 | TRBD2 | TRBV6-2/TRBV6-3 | CVSSYSGGRSSTGELFF | TGTGTCAGCAGTTACAGCGGGGGGCGTTCGAGCACCGGGGAGCTGTTTTTT
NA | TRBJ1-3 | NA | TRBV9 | CASSVAGTTGNIIYF | TGTGCCAGCAGTGTAGCCGGAACCACGGGAAACATTATATATTTT
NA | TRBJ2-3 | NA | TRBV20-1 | CSARDYDTQYF | TGCAGTGCTAGAGATTACGATACGCAGTATTTT
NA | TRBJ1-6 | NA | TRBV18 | CASSLLPGATGENSPLHF | TGTGCCAGTTCACTACTCCCGGGCGCGACAGGCGAAAATTCACCCCTCCACTTT
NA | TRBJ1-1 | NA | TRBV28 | CASSSGPMRNTEAFF | TGTGCCAGCAGTTCGGGACCGATGAGGAACACTGAAGCTTTCTTT
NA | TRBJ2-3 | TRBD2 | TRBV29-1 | CSVVAGNGGGTQYF | TGCAGCGTTGTAGCGGGAAACGGGGGAGGTACGCAGTATTTT
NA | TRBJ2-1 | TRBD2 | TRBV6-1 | CASSEGLDHNEQFF | TGTGCCAGCAGTGAGGGACTAGATCACAATGAGCAGTTCTTC
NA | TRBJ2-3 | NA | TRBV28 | CASSSPIRNTDTQYF | TGTGCCAGCAGTTCCCCCATCCGGAACACAGATACGCAGTATTTT
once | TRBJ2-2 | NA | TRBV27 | CASSHLTINTGELFF | TGTGCCAGCAGCCATCTCACGATCAACACCGGGGAGCTGTTTTTT
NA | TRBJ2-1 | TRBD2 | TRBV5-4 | CASSRLSGAFGEQFF | TGTGCCAGCAGCCGCCTTAGCGGGGCATTCGGTGAGCAGTTCTTC
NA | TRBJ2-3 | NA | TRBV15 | CATSSREGSDTQYF | TGTGCCACCAGCAGCCGAGAAGGGAGCGATACGCAGTATTTT
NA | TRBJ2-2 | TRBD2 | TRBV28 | CASSFVTSGTGELFF | TGTGCCAGCAGTTTTGTGACTAGCGGCACCGGGGAGCTGTTTTTT